The rows below give T cell receptor beta chains drawn from one sample of a study of blood T cell repertoires in COVID-19. Produced via immunoSEQ multiplex PCR; TCRdb's table is partial and in-frame only. This table holds about 440,000 clones, 75% to 90% found once. The sequenced material came from peripheral blood. The source is a woman in her twenties or thirties with acute or convalescent COVID-19. The CDR3 runs from the conserved cysteine through the conserved F or W. The D gene is left open where the match is weak. Clone size, where shown, is once, few, many, or a class for clones that have expanded.

J gene | clone size | D gene | V gene | CDR3 protein | CDR3 DNA
TRBJ2-1 | - | TRBD2 | TRBV6-1 | CASSEVGLVFIEQFF | TGTGCCAGCAGTGAAGTGGGACTAGTTTTTATTGAGCAGTTCTTC
TRBJ1-6 | - | - | TRBV2 | CASSPWALAREDSPLHF | TGTGCCAGCAGTCCGTGGGCGTTGGCCAGGGAGGACTCACCCCTCCACTTT
TRBJ1-1 | once | TRBD1 | TRBV18 | CASSPPRDRDEAFF | TGTGCCAGCTCACCACCGCGGGACAGGGATGAAGCTTTCTTT
TRBJ2-7 | - | - | TRBV7-9 | CASSELRDWAYEQYF | TGTGCCAGCAGCGAACTCCGGGACTGGGCCTACGAGCAGTACTTC
TRBJ2-2 | - | TRBD1 | TRBV19 | CASTRGRTGELFF | TGTGCCAGCACCAGGGGGCGAACCGGGGAGCTGTTTTTT
TRBJ2-5 | - | TRBD2 | TRBV11-3 | CASSQRGAKETQYF | TGTGCCAGCAGCCAGCGGGGGGCCAAAGAGACCCAGTACTTC
TRBJ1-6 | - | - | TRBV28 | CASSLWGASNSPLHF | TGTGCCAGCAGTTTATGGGGGGCTAGTAATTCACCCCTCCACTTT
TRBJ2-3 | - | - | TRBV7-6 | CASSRGTGFTDTQYF | TGTGCCAGCAGCAGAGGAACAGGATTCACAGATACGCAGTATTTT
TRBJ1-2 | - | TRBD1 | TRBV12-3/TRBV12-4 | CASSFGTAVGYTF | TGTGCCAGCAGTTTTGGGACAGCTGTGGGCTACACCTTC
TRBJ2-1 | - | - | TRBV5-4 | CASSSGPGTTYNEQFF | TGTGCCAGCAGCTCCGGGCCTGGGACAACTTACAATGAGCAGTTCTTC
TRBJ1-6 | - | - | TRBV30 | CAWSNDRLFSPLHF | TGTGCCTGGAGTAATGACAGGTTGTTTTCACCCCTCCACTTT
TRBJ2-7 | - | TRBD1 | TRBV25-1 | CASTNPGTGNVQYF | TGTGCCAGCACTAATCCCGGGACAGGGAATGTGCAGTACTTC
TRBJ1-1 | - | - | TRBV7-9 | CASSMDRHTEAFF | TGTGCCAGCAGCATGGACAGACACACTGAAGCTTTCTTT
TRBJ1-4 | once | - | TRBV5-5 | CASSFTGNEKLFF | TGTGCCAGCAGCTTTACAGGGAACGAAAAACTGTTTTTT
TRBJ2-7 | - | TRBD1 | TRBV6-4 | CASTTGVRSYEQYF | TGTGCCAGCACTACAGGGGTCCGCTCCTACGAGCAGTACTTC
TRBJ1-5 | few | - | TRBV12-3/TRBV12-4 | CASSLRQPPQHF | TGTGCCAGCAGTTTAAGACAGCCGCCCCAGCATTTT
TRBJ2-7 | - | TRBD1 | TRBV2 | CATTGTGKLEQYF | TGTGCCACGACCGGGACAGGGAAACTCGAGCAGTACTTC
TRBJ2-7 | - | TRBD1 | TRBV5-1 | CASSQTGTGRYEQYF | TGCGCCAGCAGCCAAACCGGGACAGGGCGCTACGAGCAGTACTTC
TRBJ1-1 | - | TRBD1 | TRBV19 | CASSIEGTGGIGEAFF | TGTGCCAGTAGTATCGAGGGGACAGGGGGTATTGGTGAAGCTTTCTTT
TRBJ1-6 | - | TRBD1 | TRBV27 | CASRPTGLSYNSPLHF | TGTGCCAGCAGACCGACAGGGTTGTCCTATAATTCACCCCTCCACTTT
TRBJ2-2 | - | TRBD2 | TRBV15 | CATSRSGGANTGELFF | TGTGCCACCAGCAGAAGCGGGGGGGCTAACACCGGGGAGCTGTTTTTT
TRBJ2-5 | - | TRBD2 | TRBV15 | CATSRVGLAAQETQYF | TGTGCCACCAGCAGAGTAGGACTAGCGGCCCAAGAGACCCAGTACTTC
TRBJ2-7 | - | TRBD1 | TRBV2 | CASRRTGSYEQYF | TGTGCCAGCAGACGGACAGGGAGCTACGAGCAGTACTTC
TRBJ2-3 | - | TRBD1 | TRBV5-1 | CASSLELDGTGNLF | TGCGCCAGCAGCTTGGAGTTGGATGGGACAGGGAATTTATTT
TRBJ1-4 | - | TRBD1 | TRBV30 | CAWRLPDRVSEKLFF | TGTGCCTGGAGACTGCCGGACAGGGTTAGCGAAAAACTGTTTTTT
TRBJ2-1 | - | - | TRBV6-5 | CASSWAGGNEQFF | TGTGCCAGCAGCTGGGCCGGGGGAAATGAGCAGTTCTTC
TRBJ1-1 | once | - | TRBV4-2 | CASSHAPRSGYTEAFF | TGTGCCAGCAGCCATGCTCCGAGATCAGGGTACACTGAAGCTTTCTTT
TRBJ2-1 | - | - | TRBV11-2 | CASSLGTQLKGYNEQFF | TGTGCCAGCAGCTTAGGGACACAACTTAAGGGCTACAATGAGCAGTTCTTC
TRBJ2-3 | - | TRBD2 | TRBV7-9 | CASSFTGLAGGPTDTQYF | TGTGCCAGCAGCTTTACGGGACTAGCGGGGGGGCCGACAGATACGCAGTATTTT
TRBJ2-1 | - | TRBD2 | TRBV7-3 | CASSLLTSGEQFF | TGTGCCAGCAGCTTATTGACTAGCGGGGAGCAGTTCTTC